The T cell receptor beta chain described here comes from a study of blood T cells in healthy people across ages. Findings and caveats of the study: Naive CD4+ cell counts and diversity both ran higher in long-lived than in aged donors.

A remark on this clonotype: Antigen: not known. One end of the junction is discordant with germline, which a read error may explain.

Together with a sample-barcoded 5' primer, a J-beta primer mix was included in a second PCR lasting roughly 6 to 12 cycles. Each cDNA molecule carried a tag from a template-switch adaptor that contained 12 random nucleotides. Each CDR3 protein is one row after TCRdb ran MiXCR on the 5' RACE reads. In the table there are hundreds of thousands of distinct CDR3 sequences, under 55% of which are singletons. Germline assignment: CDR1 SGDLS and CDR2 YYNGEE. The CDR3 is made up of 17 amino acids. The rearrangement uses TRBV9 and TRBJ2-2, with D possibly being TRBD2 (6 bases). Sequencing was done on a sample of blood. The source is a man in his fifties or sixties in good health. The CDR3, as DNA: TGTGCCAGCGGCGTAGGATTGGACGGGGGGAACACCGGGGAGCTGTTTTTT. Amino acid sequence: CASGVGLDGGNTGELFF.